This TCR beta chain was sequenced in a study of chronic HIV infection and antiretroviral therapy. The J segment lost 2 bases and the V segment lost 6 bases, leaving 9 bases of the junction unmatched. Germline CDR1 is MGHRA and CDR2 is YSYEKL. The CDR3 is made up of 16 amino acids. TCRdb independently ran MiXCR on the 5' RACE reads; one entry per CDR3 protein. This table has approximately 47,000 distinct CDR3 sequences, approximately 20% appearing once. This clonotype was counted between two and nine times. J is TRBJ2-3 and V is TRBV4-1; 9 bases line up with TRBD2. The origin of this receptor is an adult who had HIV and had not received antiretroviral therapy, or was an uninfected healthy control (not recorded which). Source material: peripheral blood. This CDR3 reads CASRGSAGGFTDTQYF. The CDR3 DNA follows: TGCGCCAGCAGGGGCTCGGCGGGAGGGTTCACAGATACGCAGTATTTT.